These 5 T cell receptor beta chains were sequenced from one sample in a study of blood T cell repertoires in COVID-19. Data came from immunoSEQ multiplex PCR; TCRdb stores just in-frame clones and leaves some out. The data hold about 250,000 clones, with approximately 82% observed a single time. Sequenced material: peripheral blood. All receptors come from a man at least 80 years old with acute or convalescent COVID-19.

This clone was counted ten times or more. The chain joins TRBV3-1 (or the pseudogene TRBV3-2) to TRBJ1-1, with 7 bases identical to TRBD1. V lost 2 bases, J lost 11 bases, and 5 bases stayed unmatched. CDR3 size: 12 residues. Germline V lookup: CDR1 LGHDT, CDR2 YNNKEL (reference sequence). The CDR3 region is CASSQRDSWAFF. The CDR3 DNA reads TGTGCCAGCAGCCAACGGGACAGTTGGGCTTTCTTT.

The V gene is TRBV3-1 (or the pseudogene TRBV3-2), the J gene TRBJ2-7; 11 bases match TRBD1. The CDR3 is 15 residues long. Losses at the gene ends were 4 bases for V and 8 bases for J; bases not matched to a gene: 10. CDR1 is LGHDT and CDR2 is YNNKEL in the germline V gene (reference sequence). The CDR3 DNA sequence: TGTGCCAGCAGCCTCCGGACAGGGGGCGGGTCCCAGCAGTACTTC. Its protein product is CASSLRTGGGSQQYF.

This chain joins TRBV2 and TRBJ2-3, with D tentatively TRBD2 (6 bases). The CDR3 has 15 residues. CDR1 is SNHLY, CDR2 FYNNEI, per germline. Trimming cost V 6 bases and J 2 bases, with 15 bases left between them. This CDR3 is CASSGGTKNTDTQYF. DNA of the CDR3: TGTGCCAGCAGCGGCGGGACCAAGAACACAGATACGCAGTATTTT.

The chain has TRBV10-3 and TRBJ2-7; D perhaps matches TRBD2 (5 bases). Germline lookup yields CDR1 ENHRY and CDR2 SYGVKD. The CDR3 runs to 13 residues. V lost 4 bases and J lost 5, with 12 bases in between. CDR3 loop: CAISGAVVDEQYF. CDR3 in DNA: TGTGCCATCAGTGGAGCGGTTGTGGACGAGCAGTACTTC.

DNA for the CDR3: TGCGCCAGCAGAGGTGGTAGCGGCACAGATACGCAGTATTTT. The encoded protein is CASRGGSGTDTQYF. The chain has TRBV5-1 and TRBJ2-3; weak D call: TRBD2 (5 bases). Per germline, CDR1 SGHRS and CDR2 YFSETQ. This CDR3 comprises 14 residues. V shed 5 bases and J shed 1 base, with 11 bases lying between them.